The subject of this entry is one T cell receptor beta chain. This sample is drawn from a study of blood T cell repertoires in COVID-19. The CDR3 runs 14 residues. Looked up from germline, CDR1 is MNHNS and CDR2 is SASEGT. V was clipped by 1 base and J by 5 bases, with 11 bases between them. In the original analysis: It was from reference gene primer amplification that nucleated cell counts were estimated. Libraries were prepared by immunoSEQ multiplex PCR; TCRdb keeps only in-frame clonotypes and omits some of them. That table is the source of V, J and clone size, and D and trimming were worked out from the DNA. Found here are 400,000 to 550,000 clones, around 88% of them singletons; the top ten hold around 4.4%.

The chain has TRBV6-1 and TRBJ2-5; a possible D gene is TRBD2 (6 bases). This sequence was found in a woman aged 25 to 39 with acute or convalescent COVID-19. The sequenced sample consisted of peripheral blood. This CDR3 reads CASSEVTSWETQYF. The CDR3 DNA follows: TGTGCCAGCAGTGAAGTCACTAGCTGGGAGACCCAGTACTTC.